This T cell receptor (beta chain) stems from a study of T cells in Graves' hyperthyroidism and ophthalmopathy. Broader study findings: Ophthalmopathy got predicted by the model a median approximately 6.4 months before its onset.

RNA transcripts served as the template for amplifying TCR beta CDR3 regions. An initial round of RT-PCR targeting the TCR CDR3 relied on the HTBI primer set. TCRdb reanalysed the multiplex PCR reads using MiXCR and keeps one entry per CDR3 protein. Of approximately 640,000 distinct CDR3 sequences listed, approximately 15% are singletons. On this clonotype itself: The target antigen is unknown. It may be a read error: a sequence one base away is much more abundant.

Hyperthyroidism had been newly diagnosed in patients aged 18 to 65, and its duration was under 2 months. The study left out patients who had uncontrolled infection, other autoimmune disease, pregnancy or lactation. V was pared by 0 bases and J by 7 bases, with 9 bases between. Germline-derived CDR1 and CDR2 are KGHSH and LQKENI. The CDR3 covers 13 residues. This receptor was taken from a man aged 45-60 years with Graves' hyperthyroidism. The V gene is TRBV18, the J gene TRBJ1-1; D not resolved. The sample was blood. As DNA, the CDR3 is TGTGCCAGCTCACCACCAGAGACGAGTGAAGCTTTCTTT. Protein product: CASSPPETSEAFF.